This TCR beta chain was identified during a study of shared clonotypes between healthy human individuals. Study-wide background: Three CD4 naive, three CD4 memory, two CD8 naive and one CD8 memory plate were used per donor. General study results and limits: In contrast to clonotypes shared by all four donors, non-shared clonotypes had lower generation probabilities.

Those who donated, Caucasian adults without exception, all lived in Nashville, Tennessee. In the case of this clone: Its antigen is undetermined.

At deep level, the assay was performed. Using immunoSEQ multiplex PCR, the repertoire was profiled, and TCRdb retains in-frame clones only, with some absent. The data contain 1.5 million to 1.9 million clones, 95% to 99% of them singletons. CDR3 length equals 13 residues. The germline V gene has CDR1 SGHVS and CDR2 FNYEAQ. Deletions cut 1 base from V and 8 bases from J, with 11 bases between. The chain combines TRBV7-6 with TRBJ1-2, with D hard to call. The source material was naive CD4+ T cells sorted from blood. The subset: CD45RA+ positively selected. The TCR originated in a man aged 25-40 years in good health. The CDR3 here is CASSLVSRGGYTF. As DNA, the CDR3 is TGTGCCAGCAGCTTAGTTTCGCGAGGCGGCTACACCTTC.